This T cell receptor (beta chain) was sequenced for a study of immune heterogeneity within non-small cell lung tumors. Bulk tumor gDNA, 600 ng per sample, served as the TCR template. Biopsy collection occurred during surgery, with several far-apart biopsies per primary tumor. Curative surgery was performed on patients who had untreated, newly diagnosed non-small cell lung cancer. Everyone who gave samples had just been diagnosed with non-small cell lung cancer and was having surgery with curative intent. About this clonotype: Its antigen is undetermined.

Multiplex PCR relied on 32 V and 13 J primers to amplify TCR beta CDR3. TCRdb itself ran the multiplex PCR reads through MiXCR, one entry per CDR3 protein. Found here are 1,000 to 1,500 distinct CDR3 sequences, approximately 49% of them singletons; the top ten hold approximately 16%. CDR1 is MNHEY and CDR2 is SVGEGT in the germline V gene. V shed 0 bases, J shed 2 bases, and the junction held 5 bases outside the gene matches. This CDR3 region has 17 residues. Study-wide points: Across individual patients, the high-frequency T-cell receptor beta clonotypes were largely distinct. Recurrence of identical dominant CDR3 beta clonotypes was observed across intrapatient tumor sites, concomitant with site-unique high-frequency clones.

V and J are TRBV6-2 or TRBV6-3 and TRBJ2-5, with TRBD2 matching 11 bases. The sample taken for sequencing was lung tumor tissue. The clonotype originates from a man aged 60-69 years with non-small cell lung cancer. The CDR3 here is CASSYSIGTSGQETQYF. CDR3 nucleotide sequence: TGTGCCAGCAGTTACTCGATCGGGACTAGCGGTCAAGAGACCCAGTACTTC.